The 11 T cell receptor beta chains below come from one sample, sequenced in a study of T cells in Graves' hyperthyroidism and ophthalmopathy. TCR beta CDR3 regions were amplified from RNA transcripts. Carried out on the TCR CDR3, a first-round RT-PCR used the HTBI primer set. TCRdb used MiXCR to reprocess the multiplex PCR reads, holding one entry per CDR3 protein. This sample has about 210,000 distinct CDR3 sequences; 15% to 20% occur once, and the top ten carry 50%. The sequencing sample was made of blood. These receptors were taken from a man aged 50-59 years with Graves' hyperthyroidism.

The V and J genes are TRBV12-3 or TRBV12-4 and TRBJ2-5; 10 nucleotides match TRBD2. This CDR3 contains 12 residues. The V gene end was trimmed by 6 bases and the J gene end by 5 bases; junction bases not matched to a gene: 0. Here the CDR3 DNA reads TGTGCCAGCAGAGCGGGAGGGGAGACCCAGTACTTC. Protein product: CASRAGGETQYF.

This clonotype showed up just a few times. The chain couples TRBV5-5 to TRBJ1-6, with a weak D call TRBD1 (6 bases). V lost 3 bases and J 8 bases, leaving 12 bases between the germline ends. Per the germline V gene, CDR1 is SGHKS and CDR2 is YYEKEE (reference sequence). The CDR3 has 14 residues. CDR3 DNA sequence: TGTGCCAGCAGCTCACAGGGTATGGATTCACCCCTCCACTTT. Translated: CASSSQGMDSPLHF.

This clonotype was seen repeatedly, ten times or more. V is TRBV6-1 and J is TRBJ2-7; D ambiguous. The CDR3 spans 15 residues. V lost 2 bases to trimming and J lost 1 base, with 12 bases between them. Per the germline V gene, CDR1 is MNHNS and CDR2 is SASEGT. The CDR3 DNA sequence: TGTGCCAGCAGTGAACTTACCGACGCATCCTACGAGCAGTACTTC. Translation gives CASSELTDASYEQYF.

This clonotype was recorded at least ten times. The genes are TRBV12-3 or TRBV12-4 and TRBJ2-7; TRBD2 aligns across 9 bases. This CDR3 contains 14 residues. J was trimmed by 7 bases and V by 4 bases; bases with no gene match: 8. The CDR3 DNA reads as TGTGCCAGCAGTTCGTCCGGGACTAGCCGGGAGCAGTACTTC. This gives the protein CASSSSGTSREQYF.

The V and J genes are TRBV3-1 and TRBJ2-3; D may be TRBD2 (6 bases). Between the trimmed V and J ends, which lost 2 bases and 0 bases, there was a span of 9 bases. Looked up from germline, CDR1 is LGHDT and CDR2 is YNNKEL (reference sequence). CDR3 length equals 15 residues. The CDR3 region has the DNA TGTGCCAGCAGCCAACCTAGCGAGAGCACAGATACGCAGTATTTT. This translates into CASSQPSESTDTQYF.

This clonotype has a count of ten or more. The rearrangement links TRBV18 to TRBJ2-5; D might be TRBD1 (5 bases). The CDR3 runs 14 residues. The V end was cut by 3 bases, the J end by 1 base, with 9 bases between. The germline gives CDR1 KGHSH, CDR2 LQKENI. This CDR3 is CASSPPTVQETQYF. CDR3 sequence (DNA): TGTGCCAGCTCACCGCCGACAGTCCAAGAGACCCAGTACTTC. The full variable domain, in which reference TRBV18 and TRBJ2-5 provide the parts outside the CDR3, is NAGVMQNPRHLVRRRGQEARLRCSPMKGHSHVYWYRQLPEEGLKFMVYLQKENIIDESGMPKERFSAEFPKEGPSILRIQQVVRGDSAAYFCASSPPTVQETQYFGPGTRLLVL.

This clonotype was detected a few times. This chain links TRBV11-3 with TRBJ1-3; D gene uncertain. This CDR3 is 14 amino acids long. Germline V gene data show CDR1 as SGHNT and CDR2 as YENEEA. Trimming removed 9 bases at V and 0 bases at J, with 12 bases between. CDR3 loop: CASTTGVSGNTIYF. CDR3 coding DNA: TGTGCCAGTACGACCGGAGTCTCTGGAAACACCATATATTTT.

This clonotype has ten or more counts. The CDR3 sequence is CASSFASGSTDTQYF. CDR3 nucleotide sequence: TGTGCCAGCAGCTTCGCGAGCGGGAGCACAGATACGCAGTATTTT. This chain joins TRBV11-2 and TRBJ2-3, with D possibly being TRBD2 (6 bases). The CDR3 is 15 amino acids. CDR1 and CDR2 from the germline V gene are SGHAT and FQNNGV. V lost 3 bases, J lost 0 bases, and 10 bases lay in between.

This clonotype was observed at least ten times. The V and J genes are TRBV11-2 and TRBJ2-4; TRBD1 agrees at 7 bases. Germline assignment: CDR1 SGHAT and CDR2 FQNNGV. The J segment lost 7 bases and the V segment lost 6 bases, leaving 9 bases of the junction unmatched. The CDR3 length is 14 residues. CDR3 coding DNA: TGTGCCAGCAGGCGAACAGGGGTGGTTAACATTCAGTACTTC. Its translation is CASRRTGVVNIQYF.

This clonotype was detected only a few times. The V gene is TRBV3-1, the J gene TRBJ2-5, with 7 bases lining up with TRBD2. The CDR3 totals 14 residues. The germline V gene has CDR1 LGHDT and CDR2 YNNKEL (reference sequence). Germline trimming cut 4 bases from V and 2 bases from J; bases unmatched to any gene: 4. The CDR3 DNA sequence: TGTGCCAGCAGCCGGGGACTACTTCAAGAGACCCAGTACTTC. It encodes CASSRGLLQETQYF.

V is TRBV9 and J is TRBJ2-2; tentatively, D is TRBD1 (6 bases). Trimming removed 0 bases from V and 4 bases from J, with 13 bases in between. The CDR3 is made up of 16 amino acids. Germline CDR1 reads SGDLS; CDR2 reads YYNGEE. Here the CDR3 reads CASSVEWSGVTGELFF. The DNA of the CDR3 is TGTGCCAGCAGCGTAGAGTGGTCAGGGGTCACCGGGGAGCTGTTTTTT.